These 3 T cell receptor beta chains were sequenced from one sample in a study of T cell responses to AZD1222 COVID-19 vaccine. Profiled with immunoSEQ multiplex PCR; TCRdb holds only in-frame clones, not every one. This sample yields 100,000 to 120,000 clones, of which 70% to 90% are seen a single time; about 15% belongs to the top ten. The sample consisted of peripheral blood, taken 28 days after the second AZD1222 dose. The receptors come from an adult who received the AZD1222 COVID-19 vaccine.

The chain employs TRBV9 and TRBJ1-1; the D gene is possibly TRBD1 (5 bases). In germline, CDR1 is SGDLS, CDR2 YYNGEE. The CDR3 runs to 14 residues. Trimming removed 10 bases from V and 1 base from J, with 17 bases in between. CDR3 DNA: TGTGCCTCTAGGTCTGGGACGGCGAACACTGAAGCTTTCTTT. Amino acids: CASRSGTANTEAFF.

This rearrangement joins TRBV7-4 to TRBJ2-7; D remains unclear. The CDR3 has 10 residues. CDR1 is SGHVT, CDR2 SQSDAQ, per germline. The V end lost 5 bases, the J end lost 8 bases, and 7 bases lay between the germline ends. The CDR3 sequence: CASSIPQQYF. In nucleotides, the CDR3 is TGTGCCAGCAGCATCCCCCAGCAGTACTTC.

This clone was recorded once. This sequence joins TRBV3-1 (or the pseudogene TRBV3-2) and TRBJ1-6; 8 bases match TRBD1. The CDR3 extends over 14 amino acids. With V trimmed by 4 bases and J by 7 bases, 3 bases remained unmatched. Germline CDR1 reads LGHDT; CDR2 reads YNNKEL (reference sequence). The DNA of the CDR3 is TGTGCCAGCAGCCCGGACAGGGAGAATTCACCCCTCCACTTT. Translated: CASSPDRENSPLHF.